This entry describes one TCR beta chain. The data are from a study of cytomegalovirus exposure and HLA in healthy donors. Amplification used 60 Vbeta primers and 13 Jbeta primers. Clones were read by immunoSEQ multiplex PCR, and TCRdb kept only the in-frame ones, dropping some. This table has about 120,000 clones, 70% to 80% appearing once. Germline CDR1 is SGHVS and CDR2 is FQNEAQ. The CDR3 spans 13 residues. V gave up 1 base and J gave up 4 bases, with 7 bases separating them. This TCR was recovered from a woman younger than 35 in good health and CMV-seronegative. Material: PBMCs. The chain carries TRBV7-8 and TRBJ1-2; D ambiguous. CDR3 coding DNA: TGTGCCAGCAGCTTAGTACAGCTCTATGGCTACACCTTC. Its protein is CASSLVQLYGYTF.